Sequencing of this TCR beta chain was carried out in a study of PD-L1 blockade in urothelial cancer. Indicated time point: pretreatment peripheral blood. Data came from immunoSEQ multiplex PCR; TCRdb stores just in-frame clones and leaves some out. The sample has around 100,000 clones; 80% to 90% are singletons. Whole-study findings and limits: Pretreatment clonality of the blood TCR repertoire below the median was predictive of superior survival.

As concerns this clone: What it binds is not known.

This sequence was found in a man in his sixties with urothelial cancer. The sequenced sample was PBMCs, obtained around atezolizumab (anti-PD-L1) treatment.

The DNA for the CDR3 is TGTGCCAGCTCACTAGGACATGGCAATCAGCCCCAGCATTTT. As protein: CASSLGHGNQPQHF. The chain uses TRBV18 and TRBJ1-5; maybe TRBD1 (5 bases). The CDR3 runs 14 residues. Trimming removed 4 bases at V and 2 bases at J, with 9 bases between. Germline V gives CDR1 KGHSH, CDR2 LQKENI.